The 20 T cell receptor beta chains below come from one sample, sequenced in a study of regulatory T cells in long-lasting Graves disease. The time point denotes: newly diagnosed GD, antithyroid drugs for less than 3 months. RNA from PBMCs was the source of the TCR library. For TCR beta, libraries came from iRepertoire HTBI primers and Arm-PCR of CDR3 regions. A single record per CDR3 protein comes from TCRdb applying MiXCR to the multiplex PCR reads. The table records approximately 390,000 distinct CDR3 sequences, roughly 15% of them present only once. The sample was also reused in another study, on T cells in Graves' hyperthyroidism and ophthalmopathy.

This sample comprised peripheral blood mononuclear cells (PBMCs), obtained at new diagnosis, from a patient treated with antithyroid drugs. These receptors originate from a woman aged 18-29 years with Graves disease.

In its sample, this clonotype was seen many times. The CDR3 region has the DNA TGTGCCAGCAGCCTGACCGGGGGCACGAGCTATGAGCAGTTCTTC. This translates into CASSLTGGTSYEQFF. The gene calls are TRBV11-1 and TRBJ2-1, with D possibly called TRBD1 or TRBD2 (6 bases each). Deletions cut 5 bases from V and 8 bases from J, with 19 bases between. This CDR3 spans 15 amino acids. Germline CDR1 is SGHAT and CDR2 is FQDESV (reference sequence).

Note on this clonotype: Since a far larger clone is one base different, this is likely a read error. The V call is TRBV2, the J call TRBJ2-5; D may be TRBD1 (7 bases). Germline assignment: CDR1 SNHLY and CDR2 FYNNEI. This CDR3 has 15 amino acids. The CDR3, as DNA: TGTGCCAGCCACCGGGGGACAGAGGGATTAGAGATCCAGTACTTC. Its translation: CASHRGTEGLEIQYF.

This clonotype was seen at least ten times. The chain is built from TRBV18 and TRBJ2-7; a possible D gene is TRBD1 (6 bases). Trimming removed 6 bases from V and 5 bases from J, with 26 bases in between. The CDR3 runs to 17 residues. The germline V gene has CDR1 KGHSH and CDR2 LQKENI. The CDR3 reads CASSPGPWGQLVDEQYF. The CDR3 coding sequence is TGTGCCAGCTCTCCCGGACCTTGGGGGCAACTCGTCGACGAGCAGTACTTC.

This clonotype was seen repeatedly, ten times or more. The chain has TRBV5-1 and TRBJ2-7; either TRBD1 or TRBD2 may supply D (6 bases each). The CDR3 spans 14 residues. Trimming left V 0 bases short and J 6 bases short, with 13 bases between. Germline CDR1 is SGHRS and CDR2 is YFSETQ. Here the CDR3 DNA reads TGCGCCAGCAGCTTGGAGGGGGGTTCTCGCGAGCAGTACTTC. Encoded protein: CASSLEGGSREQYF. Full variable domain (outside the CDR3, taken from reference TRBV5-1 and TRBJ2-7): KAGVTQTPRYLIKTRGQQVTLSCSPISGHRSVSWYQQTPGQGLQFLFEYFSETQRNKGNFPGRFSGRQFSNSRSEMNVSTLELGDSALYLCASSLEGGSREQYFGPGTRLTVT.

This chain uses TRBV5-1 with TRBJ1-3; 11 bases agree with TRBD1. There are 16 residues in the CDR3. V dropped 2 bases and J dropped 8; count of bases not matched to a gene: 9. Per germline, CDR1 SGHRS and CDR2 YFSETQ. The DNA for the CDR3 is TGCGCCAGCAGCTTTCTCCTGGGACAGGGGGAAGACACCATATATTTT. Amino acid sequence: CASSFLLGQGEDTIYF.

This clonotype was detected ten times or more. Here the CDR3 DNA reads TGCAGCGTTGGCAGGGTCCCTGAAGCTTTCTTT. This codes for CSVGRVPEAFF. This chain joins TRBV29-1 and TRBJ1-1; TRBD1 might be the D (5 bases). The CDR3 runs 11 residues. Germline loops: CDR1 SQVTM, CDR2 ANQGSEA. V lost 4 bases and J lost 6, with 9 bases in between.

To note about this clonotype: A much larger clonotype is one base distant, so this may be a read error. The J gene is TRBJ1-6, the V gene TRBV20-1, with D maybe TRBD1 (5 bases). Germline loops: CDR1 DFQATT, CDR2 SNEGSKA (reference sequence). CDR3 length equals 14 residues. The CDR3 is CSPGGGRDNSALHF. CDR3 DNA: TGCAGCCCTGGGGGAGGCAGGGATAATTCAGCCCTCCACTTT.

At least ten counts were recorded for this clonotype. The chain carries TRBV3-1 and TRBJ2-7, with TRBD2 identical over 8 bases. The CDR3 contains 15 residues. The V segment lost 5 bases and the J segment 2 bases; nucleotides outside the gene matches: 8. Germline lookup yields CDR1 LGHDT and CDR2 YNNKEL (reference sequence). CDR3 in amino acids: CASSSGGATTYEQYF. In DNA, the CDR3 is TGTGCCAGCAGCTCCGGGGGGGCGACGACCTACGAGCAGTACTTC.

The table lists this clonotype with a few counts. The chain couples TRBV12-5 to TRBJ2-1; 12 bases are a match to TRBD2. This CDR3 region has 17 residues. The J segment lost 8 bases and the V segment lost 6 bases, leaving 14 bases of the junction unmatched. The germline V gene encodes CDR1 LGHNT and CDR2 FRNRAP. CDR3 in amino acids: CASGPPPSGGAIDEQFF. CDR3 sequence (DNA): TGTGCTAGTGGACCCCCCCCTAGCGGGGGGGCCATTGATGAGCAGTTCTTC.

The chain is built from TRBV6-2 or TRBV6-3 and TRBJ1-5; the match to TRBD1 covers 10 bases. With 1 base clipped from V and 8 bases from J, the junction kept 5 bases outside the gene matches. Germline V gene sequence: CDR1 MNHEY, CDR2 SVGEGT. The length of the CDR3 is 15 residues. The CDR3 reads CASSYLGTGDEPQHF. CDR3 sequence (DNA): TGTGCCAGCAGTTACTTAGGGACAGGGGATGAGCCCCAGCATTTT.

This clonotype showed up just a few times. This chain's CDR3 is CASSWREGNQPQHF. Here the CDR3 DNA reads TGTGCCAGCAGTTGGAGGGAGGGTAATCAGCCCCAGCATTTT. The chain recombines TRBV12-3 or TRBV12-4 with TRBJ1-5; unclear D gene. Trimming cost V 4 bases and J 4 bases, with 11 bases left between them. The CDR3 runs 14 residues.

This clonotype was observed a handful of times. At one end the junction does not follow the germline gene, possibly because of a read error. V gene TRBV5-1 combines with J gene TRBJ1-3; D unclear. The CDR3 sequence is 14 residues long. CDR1 and CDR2 from the germline V gene are SGHRS and YFSETQ. The CDR3 is CASSSGETGNTIYF. The DNA for the CDR3 is TGTGCCAGCAGCTCAGGAGAAACGGGAAACACCATATATTTT.

This clonotype was seen a few times. This chain links TRBV30 with TRBJ2-1; 9 bases match TRBD1. Germline values: CDR1 GTSNPN, CDR2 SVGIG (reference sequence). The CDR3 covers 15 residues. Trimming took 5 bases from V and 3 from J; bases not matched to a gene: 8. CDR3 sequence: CAWDLTGGLYNEQFF. The CDR3 DNA reads as TGTGCCTGGGATCTTACAGGGGGCCTCTACAATGAGCAGTTCTTC.

This clonotype was observed many times. This chain connects TRBV20-1 to TRBJ2-7; D is unclear. The CDR3 runs 12 residues. CDR1 and CDR2 from the germline V gene are DFQATT and SNEGSKA (reference sequence). Trimming stripped 3 bases from V and 9 bases from J, with 15 bases between. The CDR3 protein is CSASVTELWQYF. As DNA, the CDR3 is TGCAGTGCTAGTGTAACAGAACTGTGGCAGTACTTC.

This clonotype appeared many times. The DNA of the CDR3 is TGTGCCAGCAGTTCGCAGGGTCAGGGCCGGGCTAGTCGTCGCACTGAAGCTTTCTTT. This encodes CASSSQGQGRASRRTEAFF. This rearrangement joins TRBV11-2 to TRBJ1-1; possibly TRBD1 for D (5 bases). The CDR3 loop spans 19 amino acids. The germline V gene has CDR1 SGHAT and CDR2 FQNNGV. V was pared by 6 bases and J by 4 bases, with 30 bases between. Full variable domain (remainder filled in from reference TRBV11-2 and TRBJ1-1): EAGVAQSPRYKIIEKRQSVAFWCNPISGHATLYWYQQILGQGPKLLIQFQNNGVVDDSQLPKDRFSAERLKGVDSTLKIQPAKLEDSAVYLCASSSQGQGRASRRTEAFFGQGTRLTVV.

The chain is built from TRBV20-1 and TRBJ1-2; 8 bases are shared with TRBD1. After removal of 6 bases from V and 4 bases from J, the junction contained 4 bases not matched to a gene. Per germline, CDR1 DFQATT and CDR2 SNEGSKA (reference sequence). CDR3 length: 12 amino acids. CDR3 protein: CSAADRAYGYTF. The CDR3 DNA reads TGCAGTGCCGCGGACAGGGCCTATGGCTACACCTTC.

In its sample, this clonotype was seen many times. CDR3 nucleotides: TGTGCCAGCAGCCTCGACAGGGTTGGGGGAACTGAAGCTTTCTTT. Amino acids: CASSLDRVGGTEAFF. The gene calls are TRBV11-2 and TRBJ1-1; 7 positions match TRBD1. The germline CDR1 and CDR2 sequences are SGHAT and FQNNGV. This CDR3 has 15 residues. After removal of 5 bases from V and 5 bases from J, the junction contained 11 bases not matched to a gene.

As for this clonotype: This may be a read error, as it is one base from a much larger clone. V is TRBV13 and J is TRBJ2-1; D possibly corresponds to TRBD2 (5 bases). V was pared by 0 bases and J by 15 bases, with 12 bases between. This CDR3 has 12 amino acids. Germline V lookup: CDR1 PRHDT, CDR2 FYEKMQ (reference sequence). The CDR3 loop reads CASSLGWEKLFF. The CDR3 DNA sequence: TGTGCCAGCAGCTTAGGTTGGGAGAAGCTGTTCTTC. The variable domain in full, completed from reference TRBV13 and TRBJ2-1, reads AAGVIQSPRHLIKEKRETATLKCYPIPRHDTVYWYQQGPGQDPQFLISFYEKMQSDKGSIPDRFSAQQFSDYHSELNMSSLELGDSALYFCASSLGWEKLFFGPGTRLTVL.

Only a few counts were recorded for this clonotype. The chain has TRBV29-1 and TRBJ2-1, with D possibly matching TRBD2 (6 bases). V was shortened by 7 bases and J by 0 bases, with 10 bases between the two germline ends. The germline V gene has CDR1 SQVTM and CDR2 ANQGSEA. This CDR3 spans 13 amino acids. CDR3 sequence reads: CSGATSSYNEQFF. The DNA for the CDR3 is TGCAGCGGCGCGACTAGCTCCTACAATGAGCAGTTCTTC.

This clonotype was counted at least ten times. The V call is TRBV2, the J call TRBJ2-5, with 9 bases that match TRBD2. The length of the CDR3 is 13 residues. The junction had 1 base not matched to a gene; V was cut back by 4 bases and J by 4 bases. Germline CDR1 and CDR2: SNHLY and FYNNEI. CDR3 DNA sequence: TGTGCCAGCAGTGCGCGGGAGGGAGAGACCCAGTACTTC. It codes for CASSAREGETQYF.